One and the same sample provided the 28 T cell receptor beta chains below, sequenced in a study of OX40 agonist ivuxolimab in advanced cancers. The protocol was immunoSEQ multiplex PCR, while the TCRdb copy is restricted to in-frame clones and leaves out a portion. The sample lists around 63,000 clones; approximately 90% were seen once. Sequencing used CD4+ or CD8+ T cells sorted from blood, obtained in a trial of the OX40 agonist ivuxolimab. The source of these receptors is an adult with an advanced solid tumor such as melanoma, head and neck, liver or kidney cancer.

This chain links TRBV5-1 with TRBJ1-1, with TRBD1 matching over 12 bases. This CDR3 region has 14 residues. With V trimmed by 4 bases and J by 7 bases, 5 bases remained unmatched. CDR1 and CDR2 (germline): SGHRS, YFSETQ. The CDR3, as DNA: TGCGCCAGCAGCCCGGGGACAGGGGGCCTTGAAGCTTTCTTT. Its translation is CASSPGTGGLEAFF.

This rearrangement joins TRBV6-5 to TRBJ1-1; D not resolved. CDR1 and CDR2 from the germline V gene are MNHEY and SVGAGI. Trimming shortened V by 2 bases and J by 5 bases, and 9 bases separated the two germline ends. There are 13 residues in the CDR3. CDR3 nucleotide sequence: TGTGCCAGCAGTTACCTGCGCGGAACTGAAGCTTTCTTT. Amino acid sequence: CASSYLRGTEAFF.

The gene calls are TRBV29-1 and TRBJ1-5; possibly TRBD1 for D (5 bases). This CDR3 has 13 residues. Trimming removed 6 bases from V and 4 bases from J, with 13 bases in between. Germline V CDR1 and CDR2: SQVTM, ANQGSEA. Here the CDR3 DNA reads TGCAGCGTGGGGGGGACCCAAAATCAGCCCCAGCATTTT. It encodes CSVGGTQNQPQHF.

This rearrangement joins TRBV27 to TRBJ2-7, with 11 bases identical to TRBD1. CDR3 length: 12 amino acids. CDR1 is MNHEY and CDR2 is SMNVEV in the germline V gene (reference sequence). V was clipped by 9 bases and J by 4 bases; unmatched bases: 2. Here the CDR3 DNA reads TGTGCCAGTGGGACAGGGGGTTACGAGCAGTACTTC. Its protein product is CASGTGGYEQYF.

The J gene is TRBJ2-1, the V gene TRBV7-8; D is perhaps TRBD2 (5 bases). CDR1 and CDR2 (germline): SGHVS, FQNEAQ. V lost 5 bases, J lost 3 bases, and 17 bases lay in between. The CDR3 runs 16 residues. CDR3 in DNA: TGTGCCAGCAGCACTAGGGTCAACACGTACTACAATGAGCAGTTCTTC. It encodes CASSTRVNTYYNEQFF. Together with reference TRBV7-8 and TRBJ2-1, the CDR3 gives the full variable domain: GAGVSQSPRYKVAKRGQDVALRCDPISGHVSLFWYQQALGQGPEFLTYFQNEAQLDKSGLPSDRFFAERPEGSVSTLKIQRTQQEDSAVYLCASSTRVNTYYNEQFFGPGTRLTVL.

The V and J genes are TRBV4-2 and TRBJ2-1; 9 positions match TRBD1. Germline assignment: CDR1 LGHNA and CDR2 YNFKEQ. CDR3 length: 16 residues. V gave up 2 bases and J gave up 1 base; unmatched junction bases: 3. CDR3 nucleotide sequence: TGTGCCAGCAGCCAAACAGGGGGCGTTTCCTACAATGAGCAGTTCTTC. This gives the protein CASSQTGGVSYNEQFF.

This sequence joins TRBV6-1 and TRBJ2-2; D ambiguous. The CDR3 sequence is 12 residues long. Germline lookup yields CDR1 MNHNS and CDR2 SASEGT. The V and J ends lost 7 bases and 3 bases respectively, with 6 bases between them. As DNA, the CDR3 is TGTGCCAGCAACACGTACACCGGGGAGCTGTTTTTT. Its protein is CASNTYTGELFF.

The chain uses TRBV2 and TRBJ1-5; D unresolved. Trimming pared 6 bases from V and 7 bases from J, leaving 13 bases between. The germline CDR1 and CDR2 sequences are SNHLY and FYNNEI. The CDR3 loop spans 13 amino acids. CDR3 loop: CASSDDGGQPQHF. The CDR3 DNA is TGTGCCAGCAGCGATGATGGTGGGCAGCCCCAGCATTTT.

The chain uses TRBV2 and TRBJ2-5; 14 bases align to TRBD2. The CDR3 runs 15 residues. After removal of 6 bases from V and 8 bases from J, the junction contained 8 bases not matched to a gene. Germline lookup yields CDR1 SNHLY and CDR2 FYNNEI. Written as DNA, the CDR3 is TGTGCCAGCAGGGGAGGGACTAGCGGGGGCGGAACCCAGTACTTC. As protein: CASRGGTSGGGTQYF.

The chain has TRBV20-1 and TRBJ2-7; perhaps TRBD1 as D (6 bases). The germline V gene encodes CDR1 DFQATT and CDR2 SNEGSKA (reference sequence). CDR3 length equals 11 residues. CDR3 residues: CSSTGSYEQYF. CDR3 in DNA: TGCAGCTCAACAGGGTCCTACGAGCAGTACTTC.

About this clone: The junction differs from germline at one of its ends, possibly a read error. The chain carries TRBV9 and TRBJ2-5; no reliable D call. This CDR3 has 8 residues. Germline V gene data show CDR1 as SGDLS and CDR2 as YYNGEE. CDR3 bases: TGTGCCAGCAGCCCCCAATACTTC. It is translated as CASSPQYF. Looking up the rest from reference TRBV9 and TRBJ2-5 gives the full variable domain: DSGVTQTPKHLITATGQRVTLRCSPRSGDLSVYWYQQSLDQGLQFLIQYYNGEERAKGNILERFSAQQFPDLHSELNLSSLELGDSALYFCASSPQYFGPGTRLLVL.

V and J are TRBV9 and TRBJ2-3, with 11 bases identical to TRBD1. V was pared by 0 bases and J by 8 bases, with 8 bases of the junction left unmatched. CDR1 and CDR2 (germline): SGDLS, YYNGEE. CDR3 length equals 16 residues. This chain's CDR3 is CASSVEGQGAGGTQYF. The CDR3, as DNA: TGTGCCAGCAGCGTAGAAGGACAGGGGGCGGGAGGTACGCAGTATTTT.

This clone was detected a few times. This rearrangement joins TRBV27 to TRBJ1-2; D gene ambiguous. V was trimmed by 2 bases and J by 7 bases, leaving 11 bases between them. The V gene's germline CDR1 is MNHEY and CDR2 SMNVEV (reference sequence). The CDR3 spans 13 residues. The CDR3 nucleotides are TGTGCCAGCAGTTTAGAGGGTTCTCCTGGCTACACCTTC. Its translation: CASSLEGSPGYTF.

This chain joins TRBV15 and TRBJ2-3; the D gene is possibly TRBD2 (5 bases). Per the germline V gene, CDR1 is LNHNV and CDR2 is YYDKDF (reference sequence). With 3 bases removed from V and 5 bases from J, the gap between germline ends came to 21 bases. There are 17 residues in the CDR3. CDR3 amino acids: CATSSLRGNTLGDTQYF. In nucleotides, the CDR3 is TGTGCCACCAGCAGTCTGAGAGGGAACACTCTCGGAGATACGCAGTATTTT. The full variable domain, with the rest looked up from reference TRBV15 and TRBJ2-3, is DAMVIQNPRYQVTQFGKPVTLSCSQTLNHNVMYWYQQKSSQAPKLLFHYYDKDFNNEADTPDNFQSRRPNTSFCFLDIRSPGLGDTAMYLCATSSLRGNTLGDTQYFGPGTRLTVL.

CDR3 DNA sequence: TGTGCCAGCAGCGCGGCCGGACAGGGCTACGAGCAGTACTTC. This encodes CASSAAGQGYEQYF. The chain is built from TRBV9 and TRBJ2-7, with TRBD1 matching 8 bases. Germline values: CDR1 SGDLS, CDR2 YYNGEE. Trimming took 3 bases from V and 3 from J; bases not matched to a gene: 5. CDR3 length equals 14 residues.

The chain has TRBV4-1 and TRBJ2-3, with D tentatively TRBD2 (5 bases). Between the trimmed V and J ends, which lost 3 bases and 2 bases, there was a span of 9 bases. The V gene's germline CDR1 is MGHRA and CDR2 YSYEKL. The CDR3 covers 14 residues. CDR3 residues: CASSQSLVTDTQYF. CDR3 DNA sequence: TGCGCCAGCAGCCAGTCACTAGTCACAGATACGCAGTATTTT.

This chain joins TRBV15 and TRBJ1-1, with 7 nucleotides matching TRBD1. The CDR3 runs to 15 residues. Germline CDR1 LNHNV, CDR2 YYDKDF (reference sequence). V shed 1 base, J shed 6 bases, and the junction held 8 bases outside the gene matches. CDR3 residues: CATSRVLGGEAEAFF. The CDR3 bases are TGTGCCACCAGCAGAGTGTTAGGGGGCGAGGCTGAAGCTTTCTTT. The whole variable domain, filled in from reference TRBV15 and TRBJ1-1, reads DAMVIQNPRYQVTQFGKPVTLSCSQTLNHNVMYWYQQKSSQAPKLLFHYYDKDFNNEADTPDNFQSRRPNTSFCFLDIRSPGLGDTAMYLCATSRVLGGEAEAFFGQGTRLTVV.

This clone was observed once. V and J are TRBV6-1 and TRBJ2-1; D gene ambiguous. The CDR3 consists of 13 residues. The V gene's germline CDR1 is MNHNS and CDR2 SASEGT. Deletions cut 7 bases from V and 1 base from J, with 8 bases between. CDR3 sequence reads: CASNAASYNEQFF. The CDR3 bases are TGTGCCAGCAATGCAGCTTCCTACAATGAGCAGTTCTTC.

This clone was observed a handful of times. The chain carries TRBV2 and TRBJ1-1; TRBD1 agrees at 7 bases. With V trimmed by 7 bases and J by 7 bases, 3 bases remained unmatched. CDR1 and CDR2 from the germline V gene are SNHLY and FYNNEI. The CDR3 loop spans 11 amino acids. The CDR3 loop reads CASTRTGEAFF. In DNA, the CDR3 is TGTGCCAGCACCCGGACAGGTGAAGCTTTCTTT. The full variable domain, in which reference TRBV2 and TRBJ1-1 provide the parts outside the CDR3, is EPEVTQTPSHQVTQMGQEVILRCVPISNHLYFYWYRQILGQKVEFLVSFYNNEISEKSEIFDDQFSVERPDGSNFTLKIRSTKLEDSAMYFCASTRTGEAFFGQGTRLTVV.

This clone has just one count. The J gene is TRBJ2-1, the V gene TRBV28, with D possibly TRBD2 on 6 matching bases. Germline CDR1 and CDR2: MDHEN and SYDVKM. V was pared by 5 bases and J by 0 bases, with 17 bases between. The CDR3 is made up of 17 amino acids. As DNA, the CDR3 is TGTGCCAGCAGTCCCTTGTACGCGGGAAGCTCCTACAATGAGCAGTTCTTC. Translated, it gives CASSPLYAGSSYNEQFF.

CDR3 sequence reads: CASSFFLAPQETQYF. Here the CDR3 DNA reads TGCGCCAGCAGCTTTTTCCTAGCACCCCAAGAGACCCAGTACTTC. The chain employs TRBV5-1 and TRBJ2-5, with a possible D match to TRBD2 (5 bases). Germline V CDR1 and CDR2: SGHRS, YFSETQ. The length of the CDR3 is 15 residues. Trimming removed 2 bases from V and 1 base from J, with 12 bases in between.

The V gene is TRBV5-1, the J gene TRBJ1-1; no clear D gene. V shed 4 bases and J shed 7 bases, with 14 bases lying between them. The CDR3 runs to 13 residues. The germline V gene encodes CDR1 SGHRS and CDR2 YFSETQ. The CDR3 DNA sequence: TGCGCCAGCAGCCCTACGGGAGGATTTGAAGCTTTCTTT. Translating it yields CASSPTGGFEAFF.

The chain joins TRBV2 to TRBJ1-5; a possible D gene is TRBD1 (5 bases). This CDR3 has 17 residues. The germline V gene has CDR1 SNHLY and CDR2 FYNNEI. V was shortened by 4 bases and J by 0 bases, with 16 bases between the two germline ends. The CDR3 loop is CASSGRRGGGSNQPQHF. The CDR3 region has the DNA TGTGCCAGCAGTGGGCGTCGGGGCGGGGGTAGCAATCAGCCCCAGCATTTT.

The chain couples TRBV6-5 to TRBJ1-1; D is perhaps TRBD1 (6 bases). Germline-derived CDR1 and CDR2 are MNHEY and SVGAGI. V lost 2 bases, J lost 6 bases, and 13 bases lay in between. CDR3 length: 14 residues. CDR3 sequence: CASSYRGGRAEAFF. CDR3 sequence (DNA): TGTGCCAGCAGTTACCGGGGGGGCAGGGCTGAAGCTTTCTTT.

V is TRBV2 and J is TRBJ2-3, with 11 bases matching TRBD2. The J segment lost 4 bases and the V segment lost 10 bases, leaving 7 bases of the junction unmatched. The germline V gene encodes CDR1 SNHLY and CDR2 FYNNEI. CDR3 length: 14 amino acids. The CDR3 protein is CANPGTSGPDTQYF. CDR3 nucleotide sequence: TGTGCCAATCCCGGGACTAGCGGCCCAGATACGCAGTATTTT.

This chain links TRBV5-8 with TRBJ2-5; D is possibly TRBD1 (6 bases). Per the germline V gene, CDR1 is SGHTS and CDR2 is YDEGEE. V was shortened by 3 bases and J by 0 bases, with 9 bases between the two germline ends. The CDR3 is 14 residues long. The CDR3 DNA follows: TGTGCCAGCAGCTGGGGGCAGTACCAAGAGACCCAGTACTTC. Residues: CASSWGQYQETQYF. Combining the CDR3 with reference TRBV5-8 and TRBJ2-5 gives the whole variable domain EAGVTQSPTHLIKTRGQQATLRCSPISGHTSVYWYQQALGLGLQFLLWYDEGEERNRGNFPPRFSGRQFPNYSSELNVNALELEDSALYLCASSWGQYQETQYFGPGTRLLVL.

The chain employs TRBV5-6 and TRBJ2-7; D unclear. V was cut by 7 bases and J by 2 bases, with 13 bases left in between. Germline-derived CDR1 and CDR2 are SGHDT and YYEEEE. CDR3 length equals 13 residues. CDR3 nucleotides: TGTGCCAGCTCTAATCAGGTAACCTACGAGCAGTACTTC. Translation gives CASSNQVTYEQYF.

This clone occurred once. This chain connects TRBV6-5 to TRBJ1-2; D is ambiguous. The CDR3 totals 11 residues. Germline CDR1 is MNHEY and CDR2 is SVGAGI. V lost 8 bases, J lost 3 bases, and 7 bases lay in between. CDR3: CASRTDYGYTF. The CDR3 DNA reads as TGTGCCAGCCGGACGGACTATGGCTACACCTTC.